The source of this TCR beta chain is a study of Graves' ophthalmopathy and Graves' hyperthyroidism. Whole-study findings and limits: Most expanded clonotypes from thyroid (those above 0.001 frequency) were also found in blood.

Transcripts of RNA were the source for amplifying TCR beta CDR3 regions. HTBI primers were used in a first-round RT-PCR, which preceded a second-round multiplex PCR. MiXCR, applied by TCRdb to the multiplex PCR reads, yields one record per CDR3 protein. The sample has roughly 380,000 distinct CDR3 sequences, just over 15% seen once. Points on this clonotype: What it binds is not known. At one end the junction does not follow the germline gene, possibly because of a read error.

Germline V gene data show CDR1 as LGHDT and CDR2 as YNNKEL (reference sequence). The CDR3 loop spans 13 amino acids. The sequence came from a woman between 18 and 29 years old with stable Graves' hyperthyroidism. The chain carries TRBV3-1 and TRBJ1-1, with no clear D. The material sequenced was peripheral blood. CDR3 residues: CASNQVRSAEAFF. In DNA form, the CDR3 reads TGTGCCAGCAACCAAGTGCGTAGCGCTGAAGCTTTCTTT.